The present TCR beta chain was sequenced within a study of T cell responses to AZD1222 COVID-19 vaccine. Assay used: immunoSEQ multiplex PCR; TCRdb lists only in-frame clones, some missing. The table includes 200,000 to 250,000 clones, around 94% detected once. As regards this clone: Its antigen is undetermined.

Per the germline V gene, CDR1 is KGHSH and CDR2 is LQKENI. V lost 0 bases to trimming and J lost 8 bases, with 10 bases between them. The CDR3 consists of 14 residues. Study results and caveats: There were mostly white British donors and more females than males, and clonal diversity was possibly underestimated. Increased Spike-specific TCR breadth and depth were observed after two AZD1222 doses. Close to half of spike-specific TCRs reportedly recognize unmutated variant regions.

The chain combines TRBV18 with TRBJ1-4; D is unclear. The sample was peripheral blood, taken 28 days after the second dose of the MenACWY control vaccine. The clonotype originates from an adult who received the MenACWY meningococcal vaccine as a control. CDR3 amino acids: CASSPPGLGEKLFF. The CDR3, as DNA: TGTGCCAGCTCACCACCAGGGTTGGGCGAAAAACTGTTTTTT. The entire variable domain, with the rest obtained from reference TRBV18 and TRBJ1-4, is as follows: NAGVMQNPRHLVRRRGQEARLRCSPMKGHSHVYWYRQLPEEGLKFMVYLQKENIIDESGMPKERFSAEFPKEGPSILRIQQVVRGDSAAYFCASSPPGLGEKLFFGSGTQLSVL.